The clone carrying this T cell receptor (beta chain) has a count of ten or more. Its antigen is currently unknown. Clones were sequenced by immunoSEQ multiplex PCR, and TCRdb holds only the in-frame ones, with some missing. The top ten hold approximately 16% of the sample, which has around 10,000 clones, around 24% seen once. These data are taken from a study of sequential checkpoint blockade in melanoma. Study summary: First-line arms were nivolumab then ipilimumab, or the reverse, randomized 1:1. DNA from about a hundred pretreatment tumor samples underwent TCRβ immunosequencing.

With 5 bases removed from V and 0 bases from J, the gap between germline ends came to 11 bases. CDR1 is SGHNT and CDR2 is YENEEA in the germline V gene. The CDR3 has 14 amino acids. Points from the study as a whole: About 30 times likelier clinical benefit followed increased tumor T-cell fraction and clonality. PD-L1 staining and CD8+ counts, not mutational load, tracked tumor T-cell clonality.

Regarding treatment: randomized to nivolumab then ipilimumab (arm A) or the reverse (arm B). The sequencing here drew on tumor tissue (inferred from file names), taken from a patient given nivolumab and ipilimumab in sequence. V and J are TRBV11-3 and TRBJ2-7; D is perhaps TRBD1 (6 bases). The clonotype was recovered from a human donor with melanoma. Here the CDR3 reads CASSNRDTSYEQYF. The CDR3 coding sequence is TGTGCCAGCAGCAACCGGGACACCTCCTACGAGCAGTACTTC.